The clone carrying this T cell receptor (beta chain) came up a few times. What it binds is unknown. This table comes from immunoSEQ multiplex PCR, and its TCRdb copy is limited to in-frame clones, with some not included. The sample lists tens of thousands of clones, 80% occurring once. The ends lost 0 bases at V and 3 bases at J; junction bases unmatched: 8. The CDR3 is made up of 17 amino acids. CDR1 SGDLS and CDR2 YYNGEE come from the germline V gene. The data belong to a study of T cell responses to AZD1222 COVID-19 vaccine. Whole-study findings and limits: With two AZD1222 doses given, Spike-specific TCR breadth and depth both rose.

The rearrangement uses TRBV9 and TRBJ2-1, with TRBD2 matching 8 bases. This clonotype was obtained from an adult in good health. The sequencing used peripheral blood, collected on day 0 of AZD1222 vaccination. The CDR3 reads CASSVDGSGAYYNEQFF. CDR3 in DNA: TGTGCCAGCAGCGTAGACGGTAGCGGGGCCTACTACAATGAGCAGTTCTTC.